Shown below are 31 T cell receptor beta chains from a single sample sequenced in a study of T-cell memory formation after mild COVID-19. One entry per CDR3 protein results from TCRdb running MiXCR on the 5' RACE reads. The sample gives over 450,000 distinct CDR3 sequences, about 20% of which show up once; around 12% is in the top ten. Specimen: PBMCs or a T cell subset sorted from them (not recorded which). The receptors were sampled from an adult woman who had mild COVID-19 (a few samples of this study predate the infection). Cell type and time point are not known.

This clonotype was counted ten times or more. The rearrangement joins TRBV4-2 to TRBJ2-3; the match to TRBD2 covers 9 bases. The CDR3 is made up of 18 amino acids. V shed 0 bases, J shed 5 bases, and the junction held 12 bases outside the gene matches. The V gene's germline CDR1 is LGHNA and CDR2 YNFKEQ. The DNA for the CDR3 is TGTGCCAGCAGCCAAGATCTTGCGGGGGGGGCCCGTGAAGATACGCAGTATTTT. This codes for CASSQDLAGGAREDTQYF.

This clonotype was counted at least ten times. The CDR3 DNA sequence: TGTGCCAGTAGCCGGGGGGCCGCCTACGAGCAGTACTTC. This translates into CASSRGAAYEQYF. The V gene is TRBV19, the J gene TRBJ2-7, with D possibly being TRBD2 (7 bases). Between the trimmed V and J ends, which lost 6 bases and 2 bases, there was a span of 11 bases. This CDR3 region has 13 residues. Germline V gene lookup returns CDR1 LNHDA and CDR2 SQIVND (reference sequence).

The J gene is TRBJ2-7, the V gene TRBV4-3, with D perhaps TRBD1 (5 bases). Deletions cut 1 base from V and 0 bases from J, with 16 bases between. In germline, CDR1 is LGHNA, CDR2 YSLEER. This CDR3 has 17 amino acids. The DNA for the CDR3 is TGCGCCAGCAGCCAAGCCCCGCCGGGCGACAGCTCCTACGAGCAGTACTTC. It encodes CASSQAPPGDSSYEQYF.

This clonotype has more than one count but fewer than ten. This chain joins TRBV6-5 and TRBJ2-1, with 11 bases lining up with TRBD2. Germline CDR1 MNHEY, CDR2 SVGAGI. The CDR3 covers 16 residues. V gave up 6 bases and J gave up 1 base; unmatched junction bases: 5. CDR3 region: CASSKTSGTSYNEQFF. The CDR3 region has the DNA TGTGCCAGCAGCAAGACTAGCGGGACTTCCTACAATGAGCAGTTCTTC.

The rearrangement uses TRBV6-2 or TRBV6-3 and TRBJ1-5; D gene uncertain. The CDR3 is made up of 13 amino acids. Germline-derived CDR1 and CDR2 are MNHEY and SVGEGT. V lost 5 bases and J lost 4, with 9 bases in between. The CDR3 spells CASSLLGNQPQHF. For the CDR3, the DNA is TGTGCCAGCAGTCTCCTCGGAAATCAGCCCCAGCATTTT.

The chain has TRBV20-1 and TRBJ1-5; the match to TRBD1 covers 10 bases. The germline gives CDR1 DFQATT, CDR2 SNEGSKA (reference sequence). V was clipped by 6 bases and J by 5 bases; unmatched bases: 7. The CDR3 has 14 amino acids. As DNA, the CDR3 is TGCAGTGCCCAGCGCGGGACAGGGGATCAGCCCCAGCATTTT. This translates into CSAQRGTGDQPQHF.

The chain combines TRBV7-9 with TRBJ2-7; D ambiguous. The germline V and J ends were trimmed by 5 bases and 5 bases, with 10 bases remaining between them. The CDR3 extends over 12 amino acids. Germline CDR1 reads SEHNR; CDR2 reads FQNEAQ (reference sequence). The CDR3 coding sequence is TGTGCCAGCAGCATCGCCCCGGACGAGCAGTACTTC. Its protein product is CASSIAPDEQYF.

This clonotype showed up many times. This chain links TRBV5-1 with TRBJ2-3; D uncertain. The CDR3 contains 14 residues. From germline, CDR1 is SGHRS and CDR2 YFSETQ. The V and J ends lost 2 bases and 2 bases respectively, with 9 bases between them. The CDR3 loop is CASSFAGSTDTQYF. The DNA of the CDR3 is TGCGCCAGCAGCTTCGCCGGGTCCACAGATACGCAGTATTTT.

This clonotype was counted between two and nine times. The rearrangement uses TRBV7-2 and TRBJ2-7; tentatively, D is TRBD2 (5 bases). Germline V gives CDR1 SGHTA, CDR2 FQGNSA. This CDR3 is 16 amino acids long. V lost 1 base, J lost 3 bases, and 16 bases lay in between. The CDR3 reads CASSLGAFSGLYEQYF. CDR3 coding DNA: TGTGCCAGCAGCTTAGGGGCTTTCAGCGGCCTCTACGAGCAGTACTTC.

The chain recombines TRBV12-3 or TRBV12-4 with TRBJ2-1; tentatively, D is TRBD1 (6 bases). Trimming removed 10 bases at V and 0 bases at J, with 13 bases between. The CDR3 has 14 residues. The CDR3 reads CATHRAVSYNEQFF. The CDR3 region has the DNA TGTGCCACCCACAGGGCCGTCTCCTACAATGAGCAGTTCTTC.

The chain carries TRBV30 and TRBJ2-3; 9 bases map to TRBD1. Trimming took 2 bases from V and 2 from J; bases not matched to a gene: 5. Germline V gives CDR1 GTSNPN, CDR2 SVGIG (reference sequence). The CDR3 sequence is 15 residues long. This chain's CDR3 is CAWSSRDRVTDTQYF. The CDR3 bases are TGTGCCTGGAGTTCCCGGGACAGGGTCACAGATACGCAGTATTTT. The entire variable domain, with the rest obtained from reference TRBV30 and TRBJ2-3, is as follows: SQTIHQWPATLVQPVGSPLSLECTVEGTSNPNLYWYRQAAGRGLQLLFYSVGIGQISSEVPQNLSASRPQDRQFILSSKKLLLSDSGFYLCAWSSRDRVTDTQYFGPGTRLTVL.

CDR3 amino acids: CASSQLGTPFTDTQYF. CDR3 nucleotide sequence: TGTGCCAGCAGCCAGCTAGGGACCCCCTTCACAGATACGCAGTATTTT. This sequence joins TRBV4-2 and TRBJ2-3; TRBD1 or TRBD2 may be the D gene (5 bases each). The CDR3 is made up of 16 amino acids. Germline V gene data show CDR1 as LGHNA and CDR2 as YNFKEQ. V gave up 3 bases and J gave up 2 bases, with 15 bases separating them.

The DNA of the CDR3 is TGTGCCAGCAGAAACCGGGGAGAGGGGAGCTACGAGCAGTACTTC. Its translation is CASRNRGEGSYEQYF. This rearrangement joins TRBV3-1 to TRBJ2-7; the D gene could be TRBD1 or TRBD2 (5 bases each). The V gene's germline CDR1 is LGHDT and CDR2 YNNKEL (reference sequence). This CDR3 is built from 15 residues. V dropped 6 bases and J dropped 3 bases, with 18 bases sitting between them.

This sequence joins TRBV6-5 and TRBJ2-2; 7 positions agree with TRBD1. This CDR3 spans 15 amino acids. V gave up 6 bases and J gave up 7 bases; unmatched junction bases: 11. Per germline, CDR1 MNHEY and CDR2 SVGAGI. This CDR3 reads CASSHTGATVGELFF. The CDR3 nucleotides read TGTGCCAGCAGCCACACAGGGGCAACAGTCGGGGAGCTGTTTTTT.

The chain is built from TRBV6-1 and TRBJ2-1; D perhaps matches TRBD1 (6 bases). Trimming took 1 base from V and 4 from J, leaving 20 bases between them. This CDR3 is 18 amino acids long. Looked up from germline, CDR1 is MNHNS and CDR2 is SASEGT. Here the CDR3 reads CASSEGGDLTRGYNEQFF. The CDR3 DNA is TGTGCCAGCAGTGAAGGAGGAGATTTGACAAGGGGGTACAATGAGCAGTTCTTC.

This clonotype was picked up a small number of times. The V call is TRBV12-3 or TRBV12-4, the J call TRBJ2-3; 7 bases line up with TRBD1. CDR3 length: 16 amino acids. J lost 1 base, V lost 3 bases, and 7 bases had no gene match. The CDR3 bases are TGTGCCAGCAGTTTCTTACGGGACAGTGGCACAGATACGCAGTATTTT. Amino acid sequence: CASSFLRDSGTDTQYF.

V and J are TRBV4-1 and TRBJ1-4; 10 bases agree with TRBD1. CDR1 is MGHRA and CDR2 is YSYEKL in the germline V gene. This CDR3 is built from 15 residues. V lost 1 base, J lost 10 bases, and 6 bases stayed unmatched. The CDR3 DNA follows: TGCGCCAGCAGCCAAGTGAGGACAGGGGGGGCAAAACTGTTTTTT. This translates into CASSQVRTGGAKLFF.

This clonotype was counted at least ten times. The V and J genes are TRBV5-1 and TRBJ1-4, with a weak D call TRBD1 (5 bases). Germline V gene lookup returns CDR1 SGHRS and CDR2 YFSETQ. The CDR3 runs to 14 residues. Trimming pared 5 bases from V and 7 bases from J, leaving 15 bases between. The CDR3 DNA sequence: TGCGCCAGCAGTCTGGGACCGGCAGGTGAAAAACTGTTTTTT. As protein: CASSLGPAGEKLFF.

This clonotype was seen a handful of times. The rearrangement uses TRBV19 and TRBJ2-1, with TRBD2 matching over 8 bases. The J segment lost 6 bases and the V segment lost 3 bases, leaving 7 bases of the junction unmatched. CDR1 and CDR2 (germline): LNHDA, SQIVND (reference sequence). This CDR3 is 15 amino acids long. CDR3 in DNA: TGTGCCAGTAGTATCCTGGCGGGGGGAACCAATGAGCAGTTCTTC. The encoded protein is CASSILAGGTNEQFF. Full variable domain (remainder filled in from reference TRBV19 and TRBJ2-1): DGGITQSPKYLFRKEGQNVTLSCEQNLNHDAMYWYRQDPGQGLRLIYYSQIVNDFQKGDIAEGYSVSREKKESFPLTVTSAQKNPTAFYLCASSILAGGTNEQFFGPGTRLTVL.

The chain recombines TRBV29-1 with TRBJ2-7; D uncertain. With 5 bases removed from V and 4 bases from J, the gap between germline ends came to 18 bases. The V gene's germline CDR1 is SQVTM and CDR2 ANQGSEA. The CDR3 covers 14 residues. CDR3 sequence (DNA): TGCAGCGTTCAATCCGACACGCGCCTATACGAGCAGTACTTC. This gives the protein CSVQSDTRLYEQYF.

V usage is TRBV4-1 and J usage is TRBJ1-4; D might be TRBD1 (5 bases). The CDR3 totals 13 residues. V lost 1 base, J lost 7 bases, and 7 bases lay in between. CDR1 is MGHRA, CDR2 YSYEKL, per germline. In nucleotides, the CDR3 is TGCGCCAGCAGCCAAGTTAGGGGTGAAAAACTGTTTTTT. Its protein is CASSQVRGEKLFF.

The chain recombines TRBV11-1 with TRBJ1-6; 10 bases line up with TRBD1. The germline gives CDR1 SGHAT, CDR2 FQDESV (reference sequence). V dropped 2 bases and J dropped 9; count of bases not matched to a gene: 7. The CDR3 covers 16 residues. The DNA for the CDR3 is TGTGCCAGCAGCTTATTGGGACAGGGGCAACGTTCACCCCTCCACTTT. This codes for CASSLLGQGQRSPLHF.

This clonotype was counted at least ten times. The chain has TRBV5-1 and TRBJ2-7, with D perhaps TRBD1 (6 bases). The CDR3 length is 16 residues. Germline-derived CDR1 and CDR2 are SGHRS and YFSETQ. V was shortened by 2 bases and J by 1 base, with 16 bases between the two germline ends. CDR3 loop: CASSFPSGVRSYEQYF. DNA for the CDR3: TGCGCCAGCAGCTTCCCTTCAGGGGTCCGATCCTACGAGCAGTACTTC.

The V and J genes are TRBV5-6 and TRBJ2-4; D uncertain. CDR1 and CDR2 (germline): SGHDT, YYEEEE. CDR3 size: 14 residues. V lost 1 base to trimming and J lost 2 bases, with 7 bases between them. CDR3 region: CASSLRDTKNIQYF. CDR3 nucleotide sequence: TGTGCCAGCAGCTTGAGGGATACCAAAAACATTCAGTACTTC.

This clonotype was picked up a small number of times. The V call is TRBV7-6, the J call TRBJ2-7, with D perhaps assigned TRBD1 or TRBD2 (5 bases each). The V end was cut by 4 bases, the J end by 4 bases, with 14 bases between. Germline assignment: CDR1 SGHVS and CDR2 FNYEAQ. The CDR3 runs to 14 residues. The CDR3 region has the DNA TGTGCCAGCAGCTCCCGTGAGGGGTGGTACGAGCAGTACTTC. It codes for CASSSREGWYEQYF. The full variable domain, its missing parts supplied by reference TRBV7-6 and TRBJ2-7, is GAGVSQSPRYKVTKRGQDVALRCDPISGHVSLYWYRQALGQGPEFLTYFNYEAQQDKSGLPNDRFSAERPEGSISTLTIQRTEQRDSAMYRCASSSREGWYEQYFGPGTRLTVT.

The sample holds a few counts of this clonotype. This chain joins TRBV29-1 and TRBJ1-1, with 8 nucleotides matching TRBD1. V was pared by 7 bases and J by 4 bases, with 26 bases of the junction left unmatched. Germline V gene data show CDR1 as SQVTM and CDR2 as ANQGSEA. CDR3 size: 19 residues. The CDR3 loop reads CSARTTPGQGQRRFTEAFF. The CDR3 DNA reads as TGCAGCGCCCGTACTACCCCCGGACAGGGTCAAAGGAGGTTCACTGAAGCTTTCTTT.

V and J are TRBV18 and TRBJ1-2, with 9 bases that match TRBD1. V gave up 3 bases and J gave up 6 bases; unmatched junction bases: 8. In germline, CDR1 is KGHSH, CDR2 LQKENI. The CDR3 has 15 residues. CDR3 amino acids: CASSPNPTGGHGYTF. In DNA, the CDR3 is TGTGCCAGCTCACCCAATCCAACAGGGGGCCATGGCTACACCTTC.

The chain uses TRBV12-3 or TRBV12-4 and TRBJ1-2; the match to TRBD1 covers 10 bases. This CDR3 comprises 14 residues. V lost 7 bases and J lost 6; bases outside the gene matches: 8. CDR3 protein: CASNEPGQGHGYTF. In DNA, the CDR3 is TGTGCCAGCAATGAACCGGGACAGGGGCATGGCTACACCTTC.

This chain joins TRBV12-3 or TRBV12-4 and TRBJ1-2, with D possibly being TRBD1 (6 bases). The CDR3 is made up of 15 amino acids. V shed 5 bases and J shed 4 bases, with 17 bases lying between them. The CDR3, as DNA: TGTGCCAGCAGTGCCGGTGGGACATCTTTCTATGGCTACACCTTC. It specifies CASSAGGTSFYGYTF.

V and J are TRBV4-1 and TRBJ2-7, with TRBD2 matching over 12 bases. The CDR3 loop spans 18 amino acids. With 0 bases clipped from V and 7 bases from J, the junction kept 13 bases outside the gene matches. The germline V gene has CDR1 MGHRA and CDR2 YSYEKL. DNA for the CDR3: TGCGCCAGCAGCCAAGAAGGGACACTAGCGGGGGGCCGAGAAGAGCAGTACTTC. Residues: CASSQEGTLAGGREEQYF.

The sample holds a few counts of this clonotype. CDR3 protein: CASSSPGLVYNEQFF. CDR3 DNA: TGTGCCAGCAGCTCCCCGGGGTTGGTTTACAATGAGCAGTTCTTC. The chain links TRBV7-3 to TRBJ2-1; D possibly corresponds to TRBD2 (5 bases). The CDR3 is 15 amino acids. Germline V CDR1 and CDR2: SGHTA, FQGTGA. V was pared by 4 bases and J by 4 bases, with 14 bases between.